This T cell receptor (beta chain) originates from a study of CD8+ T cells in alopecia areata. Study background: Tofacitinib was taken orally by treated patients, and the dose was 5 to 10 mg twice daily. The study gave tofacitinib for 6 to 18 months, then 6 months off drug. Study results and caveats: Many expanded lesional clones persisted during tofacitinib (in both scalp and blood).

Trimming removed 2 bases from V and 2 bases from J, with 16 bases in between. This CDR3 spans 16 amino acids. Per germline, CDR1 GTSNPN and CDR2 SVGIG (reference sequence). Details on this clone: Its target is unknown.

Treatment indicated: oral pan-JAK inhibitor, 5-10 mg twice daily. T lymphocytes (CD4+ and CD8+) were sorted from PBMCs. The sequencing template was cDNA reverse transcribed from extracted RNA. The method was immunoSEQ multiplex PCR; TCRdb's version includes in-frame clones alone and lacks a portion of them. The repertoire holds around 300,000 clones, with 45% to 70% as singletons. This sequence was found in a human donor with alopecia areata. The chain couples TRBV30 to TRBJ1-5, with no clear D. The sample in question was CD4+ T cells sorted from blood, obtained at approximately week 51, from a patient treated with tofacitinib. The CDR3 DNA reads TGTGCCTGGAGTCCATACCGGGGAAGGGGCAATCAGCCCCAGCATTTT. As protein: CAWSPYRGRGNQPQHF.